Following are 16 T cell receptor beta chains from one sample sequenced in a study of naive and memory T cell subsets. Ligated cDNA underwent four rounds of PCR with nested alpha and beta constant region primers and SP2. TCRdb analysed the UMI-ligation and nested PCR reads with MiXCR anew, one entry per CDR3 protein. The sample records some 14,000 distinct CDR3 sequences, roughly 5% being singletons. Stated treatment: skin biopsy from PPD injection site in Mantoux-positive individual. The library had UMIs added by 3' ligation of an oligonucleotide to TCR cDNA. The input for sequencing was skin, taken from a tuberculin skin test site. The receptors shown here come from an adult in good health.

The rearrangement uses TRBV5-4 and TRBJ1-2, with TRBD1 identical over 7 bases. Trimming at V came to 4 bases and at J to 4 bases, leaving 7 bases not matched to a gene. Germline-derived CDR1 and CDR2 are SGHNT and YYREEE (reference sequence). The CDR3 length is 14 residues. CDR3 sequence reads: CASSKGAESYGYTF. The CDR3 DNA reads as TGTGCCAGCAGCAAGGGGGCGGAAAGCTATGGCTACACCTTC.

This clonotype was seen ten or more times. The chain joins TRBV4-3 to TRBJ1-3, with no clear D. V lost 3 bases, J lost 2 bases, and 2 bases lay in between. Germline V gene lookup returns CDR1 LGHNA and CDR2 YSLEER. This CDR3 is built from 12 residues. The CDR3 region is CASSHPGNTIYF. CDR3 DNA: TGCGCCAGCAGCCATCCTGGAAACACCATATATTTT.

This clonotype showed up many times. The chain couples TRBV13 to TRBJ2-3, with D hard to call. Looked up from germline, CDR1 is PRHDT and CDR2 is FYEKMQ (reference sequence). CDR3 length: 13 amino acids. The V and J ends lost 10 bases and 4 bases respectively, with 15 bases between them. The CDR3 DNA follows: TGTGCCACTTCACACCAAAGCTCAGATACGCAGTATTTT. This translates into CATSHQSSDTQYF. Full variable domain (missing parts from reference TRBV13 and TRBJ2-3): AAGVIQSPRHLIKEKRETATLKCYPIPRHDTVYWYQQGPGQDPQFLISFYEKMQSDKGSIPDRFSAQQFSDYHSELNMSSLELGDSALYFCATSHQSSDTQYFGPGTRLTVL.

This clonotype was seen many times. The chain has TRBV28 and TRBJ1-4; a possible D gene is TRBD1 (6 bases). The CDR3 covers 15 residues. Looked up from germline, CDR1 is MDHEN and CDR2 is SYDVKM. Deletions cut 6 bases from V and 5 bases from J, with 16 bases between. CDR3 residues: CASSVSGAGNEKLFF. The CDR3 DNA sequence: TGTGCCAGCAGCGTTTCAGGGGCCGGGAATGAAAAACTGTTTTTT.

This clonotype is labeled medium-sized (0.01 to 0.1%). The chain combines TRBV7-2 with TRBJ2-1, with TRBD2 matching over 14 bases. From germline, CDR1 is SGHTA and CDR2 FQGNSA. V was pared by 5 bases and J by 8 bases, with 17 bases of the junction left unmatched. This CDR3 has 19 residues. CDR3 sequence reads: CASSPLYGLAGGLHYEQFF. CDR3 nucleotides: TGTGCCAGCAGCCCCCTATACGGACTAGCGGGGGGTCTACACTATGAGCAGTTCTTC.

In this sample, this clonotype turned up many times. V gene TRBV12-3 or TRBV12-4 combines with J gene TRBJ1-2; 7 bases agree with TRBD1. The CDR3 covers 14 residues. The V segment lost 6 bases and the J segment 5 bases; nucleotides outside the gene matches: 9. Written as DNA, the CDR3 is TGTGCCAGCAGAAGAACCGGGACAGATTATGGCTACACCTTC. This translates into CASRRTGTDYGYTF.

The CDR3 spells CSARDKERGRKHFF. CDR3 DNA sequence: TGCAGTGCTAGAGATAAAGAGAGGGGACGGAAGCATTTCTTT. V usage is TRBV20-1 and J usage is TRBJ1-1; D possibly corresponds to TRBD1 (5 bases). Between the trimmed V and J ends, which lost 0 bases and 13 bases, there was a span of 21 bases. Germline assignment: CDR1 DFQATT and CDR2 SNEGSKA (reference sequence). The CDR3 length is 14 residues.

In its sample, this clonotype was seen many times. The V and J genes are TRBV11-2 and TRBJ2-3, with 7 positions matching TRBD2. Germline V gene data show CDR1 as SGHAT and CDR2 as FQNNGV. With V trimmed by 1 base and J by 2 bases, 12 bases remained unmatched. The CDR3 covers 18 residues. The CDR3 DNA reads as TGTGCCAGCAGCTTAGTGGTAGGCGGGGGAGCCCTCACAGATACGCAGTATTTT. Protein product: CASSLVVGGGALTDTQYF.

This clonotype was found many times. V is TRBV5-6 and J is TRBJ1-1; D is ambiguous. This CDR3 spans 20 amino acids. The germline V and J ends were trimmed by 3 bases and 1 base, with 28 bases remaining between them. The germline CDR1 and CDR2 sequences are SGHDT and YYEEEE. The CDR3 DNA reads TGTGCCAGCAGCTGGCGGTTGGATTTAAGAGGACTCACAAGGAACACTGAAGCTTTCTTT. Protein: CASSWRLDLRGLTRNTEAFF.

This clonotype was seen a handful of times. One base away lies a much larger clone, so this may be a sequencing read error. The chain has TRBV7-6 and TRBJ1-2, with D perhaps TRBD1 (6 bases). Germline CDR1 is SGHVS and CDR2 is FNYEAQ. The CDR3 sequence is 14 residues long. The CDR3 protein is CASSPIVGADGDTF. The CDR3 nucleotides read TGTGCCAGCAGCCCTATAGTGGGGGCGGATGGCGACACCTTC.

Turning to this clonotype: This is likely a read error, given that the CDR3 carries no conserved phenylalanine or tryptophan at its end. No DNA is shown, since the ends of the CDR3 on it are uncertain; the CDR3 is the one TCRdb lists. V and J are TRBV6-2 or TRBV6-3 and TRBJ2-7; TRBD2, the D gene given by the table, was not confirmed from the DNA. Germline V gene data show CDR1 as MNHEY and CDR2 as SVGEGT. The length of the CDR3 is 15 amino acids, counting both ends. CDR3 loop: CASSYSSGGGNEQEG.

This clonotype was detected ten times or more. The V gene is TRBV2, the J gene TRBJ1-1, with no clear D. The germline V and J ends were trimmed by 7 bases and 0 bases, with 9 bases remaining between them. The CDR3 loop spans 13 amino acids. Looked up from germline, CDR1 is SNHLY and CDR2 is FYNNEI. In nucleotides, the CDR3 is TGTGCCAGCATCAGCGAAGTGAACACTGAAGCTTTCTTT. Amino acid sequence: CASISEVNTEAFF.

This clonotype was seen a few times. The chain is built from TRBV5-1 and TRBJ1-6; D remains ambiguous. Germline values: CDR1 SGHRS, CDR2 YFSETQ. Trimming stripped 4 bases from V and 8 bases from J, with 13 bases between. The CDR3 runs 14 residues. Here the CDR3 reads CASSVRREDSPLHF. The CDR3 bases are TGCGCCAGCAGCGTAAGACGAGAGGATTCACCCCTCCACTTT.

The chain uses TRBV4-1 and TRBJ1-1; D might be TRBD1 (6 bases). Trimming pared 4 bases from V and 5 bases from J, leaving 20 bases between. This CDR3 spans 16 amino acids. Germline V CDR1 and CDR2: MGHRA, YSYEKL. CDR3 coding DNA: TGCGCCAGCAGCCTCTATAAGGGCAGGGGAGAGACTGAAGCTTTCTTT. It codes for CASSLYKGRGETEAFF.

Many counts were recorded for this clonotype. The chain uses TRBV4-3 and TRBJ1-4, with D tentatively TRBD1 (5 bases). Germline V gene lookup returns CDR1 LGHNA and CDR2 YSLEER. The CDR3 consists of 16 residues. V was pared by 0 bases and J by 0 bases, with 8 bases between. In DNA form, the CDR3 reads TGCGCCAGCAGCCAAGACACGGGGGCAACTAATGAAAAACTGTTTTTT. It is translated as CASSQDTGATNEKLFF.

A few counts support this clonotype. The chain recombines TRBV20-1 with TRBJ2-3, with 7 positions matching TRBD1. The CDR3 loop spans 14 amino acids. The trim removed 2 bases at V and 0 bases at J, leaving 2 bases unmatched. Germline CDR1 and CDR2: DFQATT and SNEGSKA (reference sequence). In DNA form, the CDR3 reads TGCAGTGCTAGACGACAGGGAAGCACAGATACGCAGTATTTT. It is translated as CSARRQGSTDTQYF.